This TCR beta chain was sequenced for a study of T cell repertoires in cytomegalovirus infection. Study overall: Signatures in public TCR beta sequences pointed to both CMV infection and matching HLA type.

A note on this clonotype: Its antigen is not known.

MiXCR, applied by TCRdb to the reads, yields one record per CDR3 protein. Among approximately 730,000 distinct CDR3 sequences listed, around 32% were seen once. Material: cultured PBMCs, obtained from culture after CMV antigen stimulation. This receptor was identified in a human donor in good health (CMV status not recorded). Some clones in this sample may be carry-over from other donors' samples.

The CDR3 DNA is TGTGCCAGCAGTAGTTTAGCGGGAGTAAACGTGCAGTTCTTC. It codes for CASSSLAGVNVQFF. This chain uses TRBV27 with TRBJ2-1; TRBD2 matches at 9 bases. Losses at the gene ends were 5 bases for V and 12 bases for J; bases not matched to a gene: 11. This CDR3 has 14 residues. The V gene's germline CDR1 is MNHEY and CDR2 SMNVEV (reference sequence).